Each of the 20 T cell receptor beta chains below was sequenced from the same sample in a study of cytomegalovirus exposure and HLA in healthy donors. Generated by immunoSEQ multiplex PCR, the TCRdb table keeps only in-frame clones and is missing some. Among approximately 150,000 clones listed, approximately 87% were seen once. The sample comprised PBMCs. Receptor source: a woman in her twenties or thirties in good health and CMV-seronegative.

The chain carries TRBV5-1 and TRBJ1-2; D call uncertain. Trimming took off 3 bases at V and 7 bases at J, with 13 bases between the two ends. Germline loops: CDR1 SGHRS, CDR2 YFSETQ. CDR3 length: 13 amino acids. The CDR3 DNA reads as TGCGCCAGCAGCTCTGACTGGTTAGGTGGCTACACCTTC. Translating it yields CASSSDWLGGYTF.

Points on this clone: Compared with germline, one end of the junction differs, possibly owing to a read error. The sample carries other DNA sequences with the same CDR3. The rearrangement joins TRBV2 to TRBJ1-1, with a possible D match to TRBD1 (6 bases). This CDR3 is 15 amino acids long. Looked up from germline, CDR1 is SNHLY and CDR2 is FYNNEI. CDR3 DNA: TGTGCCAGCAGTGACAGGGGTGCGATCTACACTGAAGCTTTTTTT. Translated, it gives CASSDRGAIYTEAFF.

The rearrangement links TRBV4-1 to TRBJ2-7; 7 nucleotides match TRBD1. Germline CDR1 is MGHRA and CDR2 is YSYEKL. CDR3 length: 17 amino acids. Trimming took 0 bases from V and 0 from J; bases not matched to a gene: 8. CDR3 sequence (DNA): TGCGCCAGCAGCCAAGAGAGAGGACAGGCTAGCTCCTACGAGCAGTACTTC. This encodes CASSQERGQASSYEQYF.

V is TRBV19 and J is TRBJ1-5; maybe TRBD1 (6 bases). The CDR3 totals 15 residues. The ends were cut back, 5 bases at V and 7 bases at J, with 18 bases in the middle. Germline V gives CDR1 LNHDA, CDR2 SQIVND (reference sequence). This CDR3 reads CASSVRQDLRQPQHF. The CDR3 nucleotides are TGTGCCAGTAGTGTTAGACAGGACCTTCGGCAGCCCCAGCATTTT.

The chain is built from TRBV19 and TRBJ1-6; 7 nucleotides align to TRBD1. This CDR3 spans 16 amino acids. The germline V gene has CDR1 LNHDA and CDR2 SQIVND (reference sequence). The V segment lost 4 bases and the J segment 6 bases; nucleotides outside the gene matches: 9. CDR3 nucleotide sequence: TGTGCCAGTAGTACCTCCACAGGGGACGGTAATTCACCCCTCCACTTT. It codes for CASSTSTGDGNSPLHF.

V and J are TRBV2 and TRBJ1-4; D perhaps matches TRBD1 (5 bases). This CDR3 has 14 residues. Germline V gives CDR1 SNHLY, CDR2 FYNNEI. Trimming took off 8 bases at V and 1 base at J, with 11 bases between the two ends. CDR3 nucleotide sequence: TGTGCCAGCTTCTCCGGGGGAACTAATGAAAAACTGTTTTTT. Protein: CASFSGGTNEKLFF.

The J gene is TRBJ2-1, the V gene TRBV6-1; 8 nucleotides align to TRBD2. The CDR3 length is 14 residues. Per the germline V gene, CDR1 is MNHNS and CDR2 is SASEGT. Trimming took 3 bases from V and 6 from J; bases not matched to a gene: 4. Here the CDR3 reads CASSEGGGFNEQFF. The CDR3, as DNA: TGTGCCAGCAGTGAGGGCGGGGGGTTCAATGAGCAGTTCTTC.

This chain links TRBV7-9 with TRBJ2-5, with 9 bases aligning to TRBD1. The CDR3 sequence is 16 residues long. Per the germline V gene, CDR1 is SEHNR and CDR2 is FQNEAQ (reference sequence). Germline trimming cut 1 base from V and 5 bases from J; bases unmatched to any gene: 8. The CDR3 DNA reads as TGTGCCAGCAGCTTAGAGGGACAGGGAGGATTGGAGACCCAGTACTTC. It yields the protein CASSLEGQGGLETQYF.

This clone was observed once. J is TRBJ2-5 and V is TRBV2, with 9 bases fitting TRBD2. Per germline, CDR1 SNHLY and CDR2 FYNNEI. The trim removed 4 bases at V and 5 bases at J, leaving 2 bases unmatched. The CDR3 is 13 residues long. CDR3 bases: TGTGCCAGCAGTGGTCTAGCGGGGGAGACCCAGTACTTC. Translation gives CASSGLAGETQYF.

This clone has a single count. The rearrangement links TRBV25-1 to TRBJ2-1; D remains unclear. Germline lookup yields CDR1 MGHDK and CDR2 SYGVNS. V lost 4 bases and J 0 bases, leaving 10 bases between the germline ends. The CDR3 runs to 15 residues. For the CDR3, the DNA is TGTGCCAGCAGTGGAGCGTCGAGCTCCTACAATGAGCAGTTCTTC. Translated: CASSGASSSYNEQFF. Looking up the rest from reference TRBV25-1 and TRBJ2-1 gives the full variable domain: EADIYQTPRYLVIGTGKKITLECSQTMGHDKMYWYQQDPGMELHLIHYSYGVNSTEKGDLSSESTVSRIRTEHFPLTLESARPSHTSQYLCASSGASSSYNEQFFGPGTRLTVL.

The chain combines TRBV30 with TRBJ2-1; 9 nucleotides align to TRBD2. Per the germline V gene, CDR1 is GTSNPN and CDR2 is SVGIG (reference sequence). The CDR3 contains 13 residues. With 4 bases clipped from V and 3 bases from J, the junction kept 1 base outside the gene matches. CDR3 sequence reads: CAWTSGNYNEQFF. CDR3 coding DNA: TGTGCCTGGACTAGCGGGAACTACAATGAGCAGTTCTTC.

V usage is TRBV6-1 and J usage is TRBJ1-4; no reliable D call. With 9 bases removed from V and 8 bases from J, the gap between germline ends came to 22 bases. The CDR3 spans 15 residues. Germline assignment: CDR1 MNHNS and CDR2 SASEGT. The CDR3 loop reads CASLWGGLVNEKLFF. CDR3 nucleotides: TGTGCCAGTCTATGGGGAGGTTTGGTGAACGAAAAACTGTTTTTT.

The chain uses TRBV29-1 and TRBJ2-1, with TRBD2 matching over 8 bases. The V and J ends lost 5 bases and 10 bases, in that order; junction bases with no gene match: 10. Per germline, CDR1 SQVTM and CDR2 ANQGSEA. The CDR3 sequence is 13 residues long. The CDR3 DNA follows: TGCAGCGTTCTTCGGGGGGGGCCTCGAGAGCAGTTCTTC. The encoded protein is CSVLRGGPREQFF.

V and J are TRBV29-1 and TRBJ1-2, with D uncertain. The CDR3 covers 13 residues. V lost 0 bases and J 4 bases, leaving 9 bases between the germline ends. Germline CDR1 and CDR2: SQVTM and ANQGSEA. CDR3: CSVEDAEFYGYTF. Here the CDR3 DNA reads TGCAGCGTTGAAGATGCAGAATTCTATGGCTACACCTTC.

The chain is built from TRBV2 and TRBJ2-7; TRBD2 matches 7 bases. Per germline, CDR1 SNHLY and CDR2 FYNNEI. The CDR3 length is 13 residues. The V segment lost 5 bases and the J segment 6 bases; nucleotides outside the gene matches: 7. CDR3 amino acids: CASSYLSSGEQYF. CDR3 coding DNA: TGTGCCAGCAGTTACTTGTCTAGCGGCGAGCAGTACTTC. Filled out from reference TRBV2 and TRBJ2-7, the complete variable domain reads EPEVTQTPSHQVTQMGQEVILRCVPISNHLYFYWYRQILGQKVEFLVSFYNNEISEKSEIFDDQFSVERPDGSNFTLKIRSTKLEDSAMYFCASSYLSSGEQYFGPGTRLTVT.

The chain carries TRBV10-3 and TRBJ2-1; the match to TRBD1 covers 10 bases. This CDR3 has 14 amino acids. J lost 15 bases, V lost 11 bases, and 19 bases had no gene match. CDR1 and CDR2 from the germline V gene are ENHRY and SYGVKD. The CDR3 nucleotides read TGTGCCTCTCTACCCGGGACAGGGGAAAGAGGCGTGTTCTTC. The encoded protein is CASLPGTGERGVFF.

V is TRBV5-1 and J is TRBJ2-3, with 8 bases lining up with TRBD1. With V trimmed by 4 bases and J by 9 bases, 7 bases remained unmatched. The CDR3 extends over 13 amino acids. CDR1 is SGHRS, CDR2 YFSETQ, per germline. The CDR3 DNA reads TGCGCCAGCAGCCCGTGGACAGGGCAAACGCAGTATTTT. Translation gives CASSPWTGQTQYF.

The chain is built from TRBV30 and TRBJ1-1, with D uncertain. Trimming removed 1 base at V and 4 bases at J, with 13 bases between. The germline gives CDR1 GTSNPN, CDR2 SVGIG (reference sequence). The CDR3 consists of 14 residues. The CDR3: CAWSATAVGTEAFF. The DNA of the CDR3 is TGTGCCTGGAGTGCGACTGCCGTTGGCACTGAAGCTTTCTTT.

The J gene is TRBJ2-7, the V gene TRBV27; 7 positions match TRBD1. Trimming at V came to 5 bases and at J to 4 bases, leaving 11 bases not matched to a gene. Per the germline V gene, CDR1 is MNHEY and CDR2 is SMNVEV (reference sequence). This CDR3 has 15 residues. In DNA, the CDR3 is TGTGCCAGCAGTCCTGGACAGGTCCATGGGTACGAGCAGTACTTC. Its translation: CASSPGQVHGYEQYF.

The chain joins TRBV4-1 to TRBJ2-1; tentative D call: TRBD1 (5 bases). Trimming removed 0 bases at V and 15 bases at J, with 12 bases between. Per germline, CDR1 MGHRA and CDR2 YSYEKL. This CDR3 has 12 amino acids. CDR3 region: CASSQDSVGRFF. CDR3 in DNA: TGCGCCAGCAGCCAAGATTCGGTGGGGCGGTTCTTC.